This T cell receptor beta chain came from a study of blood T cell repertoires in COVID-19. Losses at the gene ends were 4 bases for V and 7 bases for J; bases not matched to a gene: 5. Germline CDR1 and CDR2: SGHAT and FQNNGV. CDR3 length: 14 amino acids. Original methodology: How many nucleated cells were present was estimated from reference gene primer amplification. Produced via immunoSEQ multiplex PCR; TCRdb's table is partial and in-frame only. D and trimming come from the DNA, and the V and J calls and clone size come from that table. The sample records roughly 220,000 clones, roughly 86% being singletons.

The sequence was collected from a man between 60 and 75 years old with acute or convalescent COVID-19. Sequenced input: peripheral blood. The chain uses TRBV11-2 and TRBJ2-3; 10 bases agree with TRBD2. The CDR3 DNA follows: TGTGCCAGCAGCTCAGCGGGGGGGCCGAATACGCAGTATTTT. It yields the protein CASSSAGGPNTQYF. The full variable domain, with the rest looked up from reference TRBV11-2 and TRBJ2-3, is EAGVAQSPRYKIIEKRQSVAFWCNPISGHATLYWYQQILGQGPKLLIQFQNNGVVDDSQLPKDRFSAERLKGVDSTLKIQPAKLEDSAVYLCASSSAGGPNTQYFGPGTRLTVL.